These 28 T cell receptor beta chains originate from one sample sequenced in a study of cytomegalovirus exposure and HLA in healthy donors (dated by TCRdb to between 2016 and 2019). The method was the immunoSEQ multiplex PCR assay. For the multiplex PCR, a mixture combining 60 forward primers for TCR Vbeta segments and 13 reverse primers for TCR Jbeta segments was used. TCRdb retrieved this table from immuneACCESS and kept in-frame rearrangements only. Not all clones are present; in checked studies, unresolved V genes account for under half, and no reason is known for the remainder. Present in this sample are roughly 170,000 clones, around 80% of which were seen just once. Approximately 1.5% of the sample is in the top ten clones. The sample was PBMCs. The origin of the receptors is a woman aged 25-40 years in good health and CMV-seropositive.

This chain uses TRBV10-1 with TRBJ2-1, with D perhaps TRBD2 (5 bases). The CDR3 loop spans 13 amino acids. V was shortened by 9 bases and J by 1 base, with 10 bases between the two germline ends. The V gene's germline CDR1 is WNHNN and CDR2 SYGVQD (reference sequence). As DNA, the CDR3 is TGCGCCAGGGAGCGGAAATCCTACAATGAGCAGTTCTTC. It encodes CARERKSYNEQFF.

Regarding this clone: In the same sample, other DNA sequences code for this CDR3. The chain links TRBV14 to TRBJ2-5, with 9 bases aligning to TRBD2. CDR1 and CDR2 (germline): SGHDN, FVKESK. The V gene end was trimmed by 2 bases and the J gene end by 1 base; junction bases not matched to a gene: 5. This CDR3 region has 16 residues. The CDR3 loop reads CASSQLTSGGQETQYF. The CDR3 DNA is TGTGCCAGCAGCCAATTGACTAGCGGAGGCCAAGAGACCCAGTACTTC.

J is TRBJ2-2 and V is TRBV18; D not resolved. The CDR3 is 15 amino acids. With 3 bases removed from V and 6 bases from J, the gap between germline ends came to 14 bases. CDR1 is KGHSH, CDR2 LQKENI, per germline. In DNA, the CDR3 is TGTGCCAGCTCACCGGTCATGTCAGGCGCCGGGGAGCTGTTTTTT. Protein: CASSPVMSGAGELFF. The full variable domain, with the rest looked up from reference TRBV18 and TRBJ2-2, is NAGVMQNPRHLVRRRGQEARLRCSPMKGHSHVYWYRQLPEEGLKFMVYLQKENIIDESGMPKERFSAEFPKEGPSILRIQQVVRGDSAAYFCASSPVMSGAGELFFGEGSRLTVL.

Written as DNA, the CDR3 is TGTGCCAGCAGCCAAGTAAGCTTCCAAGAGACCCAGTACTTC. Its translation is CASSQVSFQETQYF. This chain joins TRBV14 and TRBJ2-5, with unresolved D. Trimming left V 1 base short and J 1 base short, with 7 bases between. CDR1 is SGHDN, CDR2 FVKESK, per germline. The length of the CDR3 is 14 residues.

The chain is built from TRBV10-3 and TRBJ2-1; possible D gene TRBD2, 5 bases. Deletions cut 5 bases from V and 9 bases from J, with 8 bases between. Germline V gene sequence: CDR1 ENHRY, CDR2 SYGVKD. This CDR3 has 11 residues. In nucleotides, the CDR3 is TGTGCCATCAGTCCGGGAACTGAGCAGTTCTTC. It is translated as CAISPGTEQFF.

The chain recombines TRBV11-1 with TRBJ1-1, with 9 bases aligning to TRBD1. V lost 5 bases, J lost 0 bases, and 7 bases stayed unmatched. The CDR3 totals 16 residues. Germline values: CDR1 SGHAT, CDR2 FQDESV (reference sequence). The CDR3 bases are TGTGCCAGCAGCCGTCCCGGGACAGGGCTGAACACTGAAGCTTTCTTT. This codes for CASSRPGTGLNTEAFF.

This chain connects TRBV6-4 to TRBJ2-7; 8 nucleotides agree with TRBD1. The germline gives CDR1 MRHNA, CDR2 SNTAGT. With 5 bases clipped from V and 2 bases from J, the junction kept 5 bases outside the gene matches. This CDR3 is 14 amino acids long. This CDR3 reads CASSPTGDPYEQYF. The CDR3 bases are TGTGCCAGCAGTCCGACAGGGGACCCCTACGAGCAGTACTTC.

The genes are TRBV6-1 and TRBJ2-2, with TRBD1 matching 7 bases. From germline, CDR1 is MNHNS and CDR2 SASEGT. The J segment lost 5 bases and the V segment lost 8 bases, leaving 8 bases of the junction unmatched. The CDR3 totals 14 residues. In DNA form, the CDR3 reads TGTGCCAGCGATTTCCGGACAGGAACCGGGGAGCTGTTTTTT. Translating it yields CASDFRTGTGELFF.

The V gene is TRBV28, the J gene TRBJ1-2; D remains unclear. The CDR3 is 16 residues long. In germline, CDR1 is MDHEN, CDR2 SYDVKM. The V and J ends lost 5 bases and 4 bases respectively, with 20 bases between them. As DNA, the CDR3 is TGTGCCAGCAGTCCCGAGGTGGGTGGAGCCTTCTATGGCTACACCTTC. It encodes CASSPEVGGAFYGYTF.

V gene TRBV2 combines with J gene TRBJ1-2; TRBD1 is a possible D gene (6 bases). Trimming stripped 3 bases from V and 2 bases from J, with 16 bases between. The CDR3 spans 16 residues. Germline loops: CDR1 SNHLY, CDR2 FYNNEI. DNA of the CDR3: TGTGCCAGCAGTGACTTCCGGGGGGGCCCGAACTATGGCTACACCTTC. This sequence encodes CASSDFRGGPNYGYTF.

The rearrangement joins TRBV6-5 to TRBJ2-7; 10 nucleotides align to TRBD2. Germline trimming cut 6 bases from V and 5 bases from J; bases unmatched to any gene: 1. The length of the CDR3 is 12 residues. Germline-derived CDR1 and CDR2 are MNHEY and SVGAGI. The CDR3 nucleotides read TGTGCCAGCAGCACTAGCGGGAACGAGCAGTACTTC. Its translation is CASSTSGNEQYF.

The chain employs TRBV28 and TRBJ1-2, with D possibly being TRBD1 (5 bases). Deletions cut 0 bases from V and 6 bases from J, with 17 bases between. CDR1 is MDHEN, CDR2 SYDVKM, per germline. CDR3 size: 16 residues. CDR3 DNA: TGTGCCAGCAGTTTATGGGGGTTAAGGGGAAACGATGGCTACACCTTC. Its protein is CASSLWGLRGNDGYTF.

The genes are TRBV14 and TRBJ1-1; 11 bases match TRBD1. Germline CDR1 SGHDN, CDR2 FVKESK. Germline trimming cut 6 bases from V and 6 bases from J; bases unmatched to any gene: 9. There are 15 residues in the CDR3. The CDR3 nucleotides read TGTGCCAGCAGTCAAACTCCGGGACAGGGGGCTGAAGCTTTCTTT. Translation gives CASSQTPGQGAEAFF. Combining the CDR3 with reference TRBV14 and TRBJ1-1 gives the whole variable domain EAGVTQFPSHSVIEKGQTVTLRCDPISGHDNLYWYRRVMGKEIKFLLHFVKESKQDESGMPNNRFLAERTGGTYSTLKVQPAELEDSGVYFCASSQTPGQGAEAFFGQGTRLTVV.

CDR3 nucleotides: TGCGCCAGCAGCCAAGCCCGGCTAGAGTTGGGGAACACTGAAGCTTTCTTT. Encoded protein: CASSQARLELGNTEAFF. This chain joins TRBV4-3 and TRBJ1-1; D is uncertain. Germline CDR1 reads LGHNA; CDR2 reads YSLEER. The V end was cut by 1 base, the J end by 1 base, with 16 bases between. The CDR3 extends over 17 amino acids.

The chain uses TRBV5-1 and TRBJ2-1; tentative D call: TRBD1 (5 bases). Trimming shortened V by 3 bases and J by 6 bases, and 7 bases separated the two germline ends. Germline CDR1 reads SGHRS; CDR2 reads YFSETQ. This CDR3 has 12 amino acids. CDR3 in DNA: TGCGCCAGCAGCTCTAGGGGCAATGAGCAGTTCTTC. Protein product: CASSSRGNEQFF.

The chain uses TRBV4-3 and TRBJ2-1; TRBD1 aligns across 9 bases. Germline lookup yields CDR1 LGHNA and CDR2 YSLEER. This CDR3 comprises 21 residues. Trimming cost V 0 bases and J 0 bases; bases outside gene matches: 15. The CDR3 bases are TGCGCCAGCAGCCAAGATTTTTTTCCCGGGACAGGGATCAGCTCCTACAATGAGCAGTTCTTC. Translated, it gives CASSQDFFPGTGISSYNEQFF.

This clone was seen a handful of times. The gene calls are TRBV29-1 and TRBJ1-1, with D uncertain. CDR1 and CDR2 (germline): SQVTM, ANQGSEA. V was shortened by 4 bases and J by 3 bases, with 3 bases between the two germline ends. CDR3 length equals 10 residues. The CDR3 protein is CSVVYTEAFF. As DNA, the CDR3 is TGCAGCGTTGTCTACACTGAAGCTTTCTTT.

The rearrangement links TRBV5-1 to TRBJ2-2; a possible D gene is TRBD2 (6 bases). The CDR3 is 15 residues long. V was trimmed by 2 bases and J by 4 bases, leaving 12 bases between them. CDR1 and CDR2 (germline): SGHRS, YFSETQ. The chain's CDR3 is CASSFSGSSTGELFF. The DNA of the CDR3 is TGCGCCAGCAGCTTTAGCGGTTCGTCCACCGGGGAGCTGTTTTTT.

This chain joins TRBV19 and TRBJ1-1, with D perhaps TRBD1 (5 bases). V was shortened by 3 bases and J by 5 bases, with 13 bases between the two germline ends. Per the germline V gene, CDR1 is LNHDA and CDR2 is SQIVND (reference sequence). This CDR3 comprises 14 residues. The CDR3 sequence: CASSIGASITEAFF. CDR3 in DNA: TGTGCCAGTAGTATTGGGGCATCGATTACTGAAGCTTTCTTT.

The CDR3 coding sequence is TGTGCCAGCAGTTTGGGGACAGCCTATGGCTACACCTTC. Translating it yields CASSLGTAYGYTF. The chain recombines TRBV27 with TRBJ1-2, with 7 bases matching TRBD1. With V trimmed by 3 bases and J by 4 bases, 2 bases remained unmatched. Germline CDR1 MNHEY, CDR2 SMNVEV (reference sequence). This CDR3 region has 13 residues.

The chain uses TRBV19 and TRBJ1-5; 10 positions agree with TRBD1. Germline values: CDR1 LNHDA, CDR2 SQIVND (reference sequence). The CDR3 runs 16 residues. Germline trimming cut 5 bases from V and 6 bases from J; bases unmatched to any gene: 10. The DNA of the CDR3 is TGTGCCAGTAGTTCCGAAAGGACAGGGGGGTCTCAGCCCCAGCATTTT. Its translation is CASSSERTGGSQPQHF.

A remark on this clone: Because the CDR3 is missing its conserved closing phenylalanine or tryptophan, this is likely a read error. This chain uses TRBV15 with TRBJ1-5; unclear D gene. The CDR3 consists of 13 residues. The V gene's germline CDR1 is LNHNV and CDR2 YYDKDF (reference sequence). Trimming pared 0 bases from V and 8 bases from J, leaving 8 bases between. This chain's CDR3 is CATSRERREPQHS. The CDR3 bases are TGTGCCACCAGCAGAGAGAGACGGGAGCCCCAGCATTCT.

The genes are TRBV7-2 and TRBJ1-2, with TRBD1 identical over 8 bases. V lost 3 bases and J lost 6; bases outside the gene matches: 6. This CDR3 is built from 14 residues. CDR1 is SGHTA and CDR2 is FQGNSA in the germline V gene. The chain's CDR3 is CASSFGQGPNGYTF. CDR3 sequence (DNA): TGTGCCAGCAGCTTCGGACAGGGACCAAATGGCTACACCTTC.

V is TRBV6-1 and J is TRBJ2-6; D remains ambiguous. The CDR3 runs to 12 residues. Trimming stripped 0 bases from V and 10 bases from J, with 4 bases between. Per the germline V gene, CDR1 is MNHNS and CDR2 is SASEGT. CDR3 region: CASSEAPNVLTF. CDR3 nucleotides: TGTGCCAGCAGTGAAGCCCCAAACGTCCTGACTTTC.

The chain couples TRBV12-5 to TRBJ1-5; D gene ambiguous. Trimming took off 6 bases at V and 4 bases at J, with 7 bases between the two ends. CDR3 length: 12 residues. CDR1 is LGHNT and CDR2 is FRNRAP in the germline V gene. The CDR3 DNA sequence: TGTGCTAGTGGCCCCTCTAATCAGCCCCAGCATTTT. It codes for CASGPSNQPQHF.

This clone appeared a single time. The junction shows a germline mismatch at one end, possibly a read error. The gene calls are TRBV2 and TRBJ1-2; TRBD1 matches 8 bases. The CDR3 length is 17 residues. Germline CDR1 SNHLY, CDR2 FYNNEI. The CDR3 DNA sequence: TGTGCCAGCAGCGAAGCCATAAGCGACAGGGGTAAATATGGCTACACCTTC. It translates to CASSEAISDRGKYGYTF.

The rearrangement links TRBV7-2 to TRBJ1-5; D unresolved. The V end lost 0 bases, the J end lost 2 bases, and 17 bases lay between the germline ends. CDR1 and CDR2 from the germline V gene are SGHTA and FQGNSA. The CDR3 runs 18 residues. As DNA, the CDR3 is TGTGCCAGCAGCTTAGCCGTGGGAGGGTCTGGGGGCAATCAGCCCCAGCATTTT. Encoded protein: CASSLAVGGSGGNQPQHF.

The V and J genes are TRBV5-6 and TRBJ2-2, with 13 positions matching TRBD2. The CDR3 runs to 17 residues. Trimming at V came to 0 bases and at J to 4 bases, leaving 3 bases not matched to a gene. Per the germline V gene, CDR1 is SGHDT and CDR2 is YYEEEE. This CDR3 reads CASSLELAGGGTGELFF. The CDR3 bases are TGTGCCAGCAGCTTGGAACTAGCGGGAGGGGGCACCGGGGAGCTGTTTTTT.